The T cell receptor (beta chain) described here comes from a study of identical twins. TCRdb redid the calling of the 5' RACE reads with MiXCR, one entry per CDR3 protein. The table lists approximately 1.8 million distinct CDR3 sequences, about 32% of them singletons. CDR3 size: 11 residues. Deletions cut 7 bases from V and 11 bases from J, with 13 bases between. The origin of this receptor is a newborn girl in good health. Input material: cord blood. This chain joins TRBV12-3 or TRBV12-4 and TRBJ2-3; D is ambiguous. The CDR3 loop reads CASIRADVQYF. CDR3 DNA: TGTGCCAGCATTAGAGCAGATGTGCAGTATTTT.